This TCR beta chain comes out of a study of blood T cell repertoires in COVID-19. For the study at large: T cells, B-cell-depleted T cells, or PBMCs provided the cDNA or gDNA that served as material.

The assay was immunoSEQ multiplex PCR, and TCRdb's table has in-frame clones only and misses some. The repertoire holds 300,000 or so clones, with around 87% as singletons. CDR3 length: 13 residues. CDR1 and CDR2 from the germline V gene are GTSNPN and SVGIG (reference sequence). Trimming removed 3 bases at V and 4 bases at J, with 12 bases between. A few counts support this clone. Sequencing was carried out using peripheral blood. The rearrangement uses TRBV30 and TRBJ1-2; D remains ambiguous. This sequence was found in a woman aged 45-59 years who had recovered from COVID-19. CDR3 residues: CAWSLWEFYGYTF. The DNA for the CDR3 is TGTGCCTGGAGCTTGTGGGAGTTCTATGGCTACACCTTC.